The 21 T cell receptor beta chains presented below share a single source sample, sequenced in a study of OX40 agonist ivuxolimab in advanced cancers. Only in-frame clones appear in the TCRdb table, and some are missing; sequencing was by immunoSEQ multiplex PCR. In the table there are some 80,000 clones, around 90% of which are singletons. The source was CD4+ or CD8+ T cells sorted from blood, collected in a trial of the OX40 agonist ivuxolimab. These receptor sequences come from an adult with an advanced solid tumor such as melanoma, head and neck, liver or kidney cancer.

The rearrangement joins TRBV19 to TRBJ1-1; TRBD1 is a possible D gene (6 bases). Germline-derived CDR1 and CDR2 are LNHDA and SQIVND (reference sequence). Trimming shortened V by 10 bases and J by 4 bases, and 13 bases separated the two germline ends. The CDR3 sequence is 12 residues long. CDR3 sequence reads: CATLNRATEAFF. CDR3 bases: TGTGCCACCTTAAACAGGGCCACTGAAGCTTTCTTT.

This clone was picked up one time. The V call is TRBV11-2, the J call TRBJ1-5; D is possibly TRBD1 (5 bases). Germline values: CDR1 SGHAT, CDR2 FQNNGV. This CDR3 contains 13 residues. V lost 4 bases, J lost 7 bases, and 11 bases lay in between. CDR3 protein: CASSSGRGQPQHF. The CDR3 DNA reads TGTGCCAGCAGCTCAGGGAGAGGGCAGCCCCAGCATTTT.

The DNA for the CDR3 is TGTGCCAGCAGCACAACAGAAGCCGGGGAGCTGTTTTTT. This translates into CASSTTEAGELFF. The gene calls are TRBV7-3 and TRBJ2-2; D remains ambiguous. With 5 bases removed from V and 6 bases from J, the gap between germline ends came to 10 bases. The germline CDR1 and CDR2 sequences are SGHTA and FQGTGA. This CDR3 has 13 amino acids. Complete variable domain (other parts from reference TRBV7-3 and TRBJ2-2): GAGVSQTPSNKVTEKGKYVELRCDPISGHTALYWYRQSLGQGPEFLIYFQGTGAADDSGLPNDRFFAVRPEGSVSTLKIQRTERGDSAVYLCASSTTEAGELFFGEGSRLTVL.

The genes are TRBV5-1 and TRBJ2-1; 8 bases line up with TRBD2. The CDR3 runs to 16 residues. Germline lookup yields CDR1 SGHRS and CDR2 YFSETQ. Trimming at V came to 4 bases and at J to 10 bases, leaving 16 bases not matched to a gene. CDR3 amino acids: CASSKAGGFFSREQFF. CDR3 nucleotides: TGCGCCAGCAGCAAGGCGGGAGGTTTTTTTTCGCGGGAGCAGTTCTTC.

This clone turned up a few times. V gene TRBV10-3 combines with J gene TRBJ1-4; maybe TRBD1 (6 bases). The CDR3 has 13 amino acids. With 4 bases removed from V and 7 bases from J, the gap between germline ends came to 10 bases. CDR1 and CDR2 (germline): ENHRY, SYGVKD. CDR3 region: CAISGTGTEKLFF. DNA of the CDR3: TGTGCCATCAGTGGAACAGGGACTGAAAAACTGTTTTTT.

The gene calls are TRBV19 and TRBJ2-3; D remains unclear. The CDR3 extends over 13 amino acids. V lost 5 bases, J lost 5 bases, and 11 bases lay in between. Germline CDR1 and CDR2: LNHDA and SQIVND (reference sequence). The CDR3 here is CASSDDAGDTQYF. CDR3 nucleotides: TGTGCCAGTAGTGATGACGCAGGAGATACGCAGTATTTT.

This clone has only one observation. The chain carries TRBV28 and TRBJ1-5; the D gene is possibly TRBD1 (6 bases). Germline CDR1 reads MDHEN; CDR2 reads SYDVKM. The CDR3 spans 14 residues. The germline V and J ends were trimmed by 5 bases and 3 bases, with 11 bases remaining between them. CDR3 loop: CASSTYRVNQPQHF. CDR3 nucleotide sequence: TGTGCCAGCAGTACCTACAGGGTCAATCAGCCCCAGCATTTT.

The rearrangement joins TRBV2 to TRBJ2-2; D uncertain. The CDR3 spans 15 residues. Germline V CDR1 and CDR2: SNHLY, FYNNEI. The V end lost 4 bases, the J end lost 0 bases, and 9 bases lay between the germline ends. This CDR3 reads CASSGAYTNTGELFF. The CDR3 nucleotides read TGTGCCAGCAGTGGGGCATATACGAACACCGGGGAGCTGTTTTTT.

This clone was counted only a few times. The rearrangement joins TRBV5-4 to TRBJ1-1; 7 bases are shared with TRBD1. The V gene's germline CDR1 is SGHNT and CDR2 YYREEE (reference sequence). J lost 1 base, V lost 3 bases, and 6 bases had no gene match. This CDR3 region has 15 residues. The CDR3, as DNA: TGTGCCAGCAGCTCCTTAGGGGGCCGGAACACTGAAGCTTTCTTT. It specifies CASSSLGGRNTEAFF.

The V call is TRBV19, the J call TRBJ1-5; D remains ambiguous. CDR1 is LNHDA and CDR2 is SQIVND in the germline V gene (reference sequence). This CDR3 has 17 amino acids. Trimming took off 3 bases at V and 0 bases at J, with 15 bases between the two ends. The CDR3 region has the DNA TGTGCCAGTAGTATCGTTGGACCGTTGATTAGCAATCAGCCCCAGCATTTT. Translated, it gives CASSIVGPLISNQPQHF.

The gene calls are TRBV5-8 and TRBJ2-7; tentative D call: TRBD2 (5 bases). Germline lookup yields CDR1 SGHTS and CDR2 YDEGEE. CDR3 length: 15 amino acids. The V and J ends lost 0 bases and 0 bases respectively, with 10 bases between them. The CDR3 DNA sequence: TGTGCCAGCAGCTTGGTTCCTAGCTCCTCCTACGAGCAGTACTTC. Residues: CASSLVPSSSYEQYF.

The chain recombines TRBV5-1 with TRBJ2-1; TRBD2 matches 14 bases. Germline-derived CDR1 and CDR2 are SGHRS and YFSETQ. The CDR3 extends over 17 amino acids. V lost 4 bases to trimming and J lost 6 bases; unmatched junction nucleotides: 9. CDR3 coding DNA: TGCGCCAGCAGCCCTCCCACGACTAGCGGGGGGGCCAATGAGCAGTTCTTC. Amino acid sequence: CASSPPTTSGGANEQFF.

The V call is TRBV4-1, the J call TRBJ2-2; perhaps D is TRBD1 or TRBD2 (5 bases each). The germline V gene has CDR1 MGHRA and CDR2 YSYEKL. V was trimmed by 4 bases and J by 3 bases, leaving 15 bases between them. The CDR3 runs to 16 residues. The DNA for the CDR3 is TGCGCCAGCAGCCCCTCTCGGGGCAGGGACACCGGGGAGCTGTTTTTT. This translates into CASSPSRGRDTGELFF.

The chain uses TRBV2 and TRBJ2-1, with TRBD1 matching 7 bases. Trimming cost V 3 bases and J 10 bases; bases outside gene matches: 6. The V gene's germline CDR1 is SNHLY and CDR2 FYNNEI. The CDR3 is 13 residues long. Here the CDR3 reads CASSEDRRREQFF. In DNA form, the CDR3 reads TGTGCCAGCAGTGAGGACAGGAGAAGGGAGCAGTTCTTC.

V is TRBV28 and J is TRBJ2-5, with 9 bases that match TRBD2. The length of the CDR3 is 16 residues. J lost 7 bases, V lost 6 bases, and 15 bases had no gene match. Germline V CDR1 and CDR2: MDHEN, SYDVKM. The chain's CDR3 is CASRARGAGGPPTQYF. Here the CDR3 DNA reads TGTGCCAGCAGAGCACGAGGGGCGGGAGGGCCCCCGACCCAGTACTTC.

The J gene is TRBJ1-2, the V gene TRBV6-5; no clear D gene. The germline V gene encodes CDR1 MNHEY and CDR2 SVGAGI. The ends were cut back, 7 bases at V and 2 bases at J, with 8 bases in the middle. CDR3 length: 12 residues. CDR3 in amino acids: CASMEGNYGYTF. CDR3 coding DNA: TGTGCCAGCATGGAAGGGAACTATGGCTACACCTTC.

This rearrangement joins TRBV9 to TRBJ2-6; 11 bases map to TRBD1. The CDR3 sequence is 18 residues long. The V gene end was trimmed by 4 bases and the J gene end by 0 bases; junction bases not matched to a gene: 6. Germline values: CDR1 SGDLS, CDR2 YYNGEE. The CDR3 DNA is TGTGCCAGCAGCCCCGGACAGGGGGCCACCTCTGGGGCCAACGTCCTGACTTTC. Its translation is CASSPGQGATSGANVLTF.

V gene TRBV2 combines with J gene TRBJ1-2, with a weak D call TRBD1 (6 bases). Per the germline V gene, CDR1 is SNHLY and CDR2 is FYNNEI. The V end was cut by 5 bases, the J end by 7 bases, with 11 bases between. CDR3 size: 12 residues. Written as DNA, the CDR3 is TGTGCCAGCAGTTTAGTACAGGGTGGCTACACCTTC. As protein: CASSLVQGGYTF.

The J gene is TRBJ1-1, the V gene TRBV28; a weak D match, TRBD1 (5 bases). The CDR3 is 13 residues long. Between the trimmed V and J ends, which lost 2 bases and 8 bases, there was a span of 12 bases. Germline CDR1 and CDR2: MDHEN and SYDVKM. The CDR3 spells CASSLVSGTEAFF. CDR3 DNA: TGTGCCAGCAGTTTAGTAAGCGGGACCGAAGCTTTCTTT. The entire variable domain, with the rest obtained from reference TRBV28 and TRBJ1-1, is as follows: DVKVTQSSRYLVKRTGEKVFLECVQDMDHENMFWYRQDPGLGLRLIYFSYDVKMKEKGDIPEGYSVSREKKERFSLILESASTNQTSMYLCASSLVSGTEAFFGQGTRLTVV.

The V call is TRBV30, the J call TRBJ1-1, with 8 nucleotides matching TRBD1. Losses at the gene ends were 2 bases for V and 0 bases for J; bases not matched to a gene: 8. CDR1 and CDR2 from the germline V gene are GTSNPN and SVGIG (reference sequence). There are 16 residues in the CDR3. CDR3: CAWSNRGRGVNTEAFF. The CDR3 DNA reads TGTGCCTGGAGTAACAGGGGGAGGGGAGTGAACACTGAAGCTTTCTTT.

The genes are TRBV19 and TRBJ2-7, with D possibly being TRBD2 (6 bases). Germline V gives CDR1 LNHDA, CDR2 SQIVND (reference sequence). This CDR3 spans 15 amino acids. Trimming removed 1 base at V and 3 bases at J, with 13 bases between. The CDR3 loop reads CASSIVSGRNYEQYF. The CDR3, as DNA: TGTGCCAGTAGTATAGTTTCAGGGAGGAACTACGAGCAGTACTTC.